Listed here are 5 T cell receptor beta chains from one sample, sequenced in a study of blood T cell repertoires in COVID-19 (dated by TCRdb to 2018 to 2020). Preparation of the library involved the immunoSEQ multiplex PCR assay. TCRdb stores this immuneACCESS table with in-frame sequences only. Part of the clones is absent; in the studies checked, under half of the shortfall reflects unresolved V genes, and no reason is known for the rest. The sample table holds 150,000 to 200,000 clones, of which about nine tenths were seen once. The ten top clones hold less than 2% of the sample. The specimen sequenced was peripheral blood. Receptor source: a man aged 18 to 29 who had recovered from COVID-19.

The chain combines TRBV27 with TRBJ2-7; the match to TRBD2 covers 9 bases. The CDR3 spans 15 residues. With V trimmed by 4 bases and J by 6 bases, 10 bases remained unmatched. CDR1 and CDR2 (germline): MNHEY, SMNVEV (reference sequence). Here the CDR3 reads CASSSLSGSRFEQYF. The CDR3 bases are TGTGCCAGCAGTTCTCTTAGCGGGAGTAGGTTCGAGCAGTACTTC.

V usage is TRBV3-1 (or the pseudogene TRBV3-2) and J usage is TRBJ2-1; 10 bases are shared with TRBD2. The CDR3 is made up of 18 amino acids. CDR1 and CDR2 (germline): LGHDT, YNNKEL (reference sequence). Trimming cost V 0 bases and J 10 bases; bases outside gene matches: 15. CDR3 in DNA: TGTGCCAGCAGCCAAGAGGGGGGGTGGACTAGCGGCCGCGCCGAGCAGTTCTTC. It codes for CASSQEGGWTSGRAEQFF.

The chain recombines TRBV19 with TRBJ2-1, with TRBD2 matching over 12 bases. The V and J ends lost 3 bases and 10 bases, in that order; junction bases with no gene match: 10. This CDR3 contains 16 residues. Germline V CDR1 and CDR2: LNHDA, SQIVND (reference sequence). In DNA, the CDR3 is TGTGCCAGTAGTATCCCACTAGCGGGAGGCTTAGGCGAGCAGTTCTTC. It yields the protein CASSIPLAGGLGEQFF.

The V call is TRBV20-1, the J call TRBJ1-1; D perhaps matches TRBD1 (6 bases). Germline CDR1 is DFQATT and CDR2 is SNEGSKA (reference sequence). This CDR3 has 12 residues. V was cut by 3 bases and J by 4 bases, with 9 bases left in between. CDR3 nucleotide sequence: TGCAGTGCTAGTACAGGGAGCACTGAAGCTTTCTTT. Its protein is CSASTGSTEAFF.

V is TRBV7-2 and J is TRBJ2-3; weak D call: TRBD2 (5 bases). Looked up from germline, CDR1 is SGHTA and CDR2 is FQGNSA. The V gene lost 5 bases and the J gene lost 5 bases, with 26 bases spanning the gap. This CDR3 has 18 residues. The CDR3 DNA follows: TGTGCCAGCAGCCATCCCGGAGATACTAGGCCCCTGGAAGATACGCAGTATTTT. Translating it yields CASSHPGDTRPLEDTQYF.